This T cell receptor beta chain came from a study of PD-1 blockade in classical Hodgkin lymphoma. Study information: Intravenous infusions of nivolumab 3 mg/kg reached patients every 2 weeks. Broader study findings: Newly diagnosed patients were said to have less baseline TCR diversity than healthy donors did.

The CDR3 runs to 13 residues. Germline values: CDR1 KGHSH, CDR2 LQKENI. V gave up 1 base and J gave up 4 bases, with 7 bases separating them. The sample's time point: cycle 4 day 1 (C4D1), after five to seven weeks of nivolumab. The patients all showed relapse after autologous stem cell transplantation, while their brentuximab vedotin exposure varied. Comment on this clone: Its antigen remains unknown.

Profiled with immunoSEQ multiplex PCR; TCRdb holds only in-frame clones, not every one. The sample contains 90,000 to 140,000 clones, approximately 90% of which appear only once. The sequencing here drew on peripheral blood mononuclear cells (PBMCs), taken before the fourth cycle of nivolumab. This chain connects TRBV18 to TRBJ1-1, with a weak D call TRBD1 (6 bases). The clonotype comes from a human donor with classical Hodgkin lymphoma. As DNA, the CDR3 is TGTGCCAGCTCACCACAGGGGGTCACTGAAGCTTTCTTT. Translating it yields CASSPQGVTEAFF.